The 19 T cell receptor beta chains reported below all come from one sample, sequenced in a study of identical twins. TCRdb processed the 5' RACE reads anew with MiXCR; each CDR3 protein has one entry. The profile shows some 500,000 distinct CDR3 sequences, about 20% of them singletons. This sample also appeared in a second study, on T cells expressing NK-cell markers.

The specimen was CD4+ T cells sorted from blood. Source of these receptors: a young woman in good health.

This clonotype has only one observation. The V and J genes are TRBV4-3 and TRBJ2-7; 7 bases align to TRBD1. Germline CDR1 and CDR2: LGHNA and YSLEER. Trimming cost V 1 base and J 4 bases; bases outside gene matches: 7. The CDR3 consists of 15 residues. The CDR3: CASSQVSGQIYEQYF. DNA for the CDR3: TGCGCCAGCAGCCAAGTATCGGGACAGATTTACGAGCAGTACTTC.

The rearrangement links TRBV3-1 to TRBJ1-5; D gene unclear. Trimming cost V 1 base and J 0 bases, with 7 bases left between them. Per the germline V gene, CDR1 is LGHDT and CDR2 is YNNKEL (reference sequence). The CDR3 covers 15 residues. Written as DNA, the CDR3 is TGTGCCAGCAGCCAAGGGGCGTATAGCAATCAGCCCCAGCATTTT. Protein product: CASSQGAYSNQPQHF.

This clonotype came up a few times. The chain has TRBV10-3 and TRBJ1-2; D perhaps matches TRBD1 (5 bases). Germline V CDR1 and CDR2: ENHRY, SYGVKD. The CDR3 spans 15 residues. V dropped 6 bases and J dropped 8 bases, with 22 bases sitting between them. Here the CDR3 reads CAIRRERGGSVGYTF. The CDR3 nucleotides are TGTGCCATCAGGCGTGAGCGGGGCGGCAGCGTAGGCTACACCTTC.

The J gene is TRBJ2-3, the V gene TRBV5-1, with TRBD2 matching over 8 bases. This CDR3 has 16 amino acids. V shed 0 bases, J shed 0 bases, and the junction held 3 bases outside the gene matches. Germline loops: CDR1 SGHRS, CDR2 YFSETQ. CDR3 in amino acids: CASSLDGGGSTDTQYF. The CDR3 coding sequence is TGCGCCAGCAGCTTGGACGGCGGGGGGAGCACAGATACGCAGTATTTT.

This clonotype was recorded many times. The gene calls are TRBV9 and TRBJ1-1; D perhaps matches TRBD1 (5 bases). The V gene lost 6 bases and the J gene lost 4 bases, with 19 bases spanning the gap. Germline lookup yields CDR1 SGDLS and CDR2 YYNGEE. This CDR3 has 15 residues. CDR3 amino acids: CASTPVGGVGTEAFF. The CDR3 bases are TGTGCCAGCACCCCAGTGGGGGGGGTCGGCACTGAAGCTTTCTTT. The whole variable domain, filled in from reference TRBV9 and TRBJ1-1, reads DSGVTQTPKHLITATGQRVTLRCSPRSGDLSVYWYQQSLDQGLQFLIQYYNGEERAKGNILERFSAQQFPDLHSELNLSSLELGDSALYFCASTPVGGVGTEAFFGQGTRLTVV.

The chain links TRBV11-2 to TRBJ2-1; the D gene is possibly TRBD1 (5 bases). CDR3 size: 15 residues. V lost 1 base, J lost 3 bases, and 10 bases lay in between. Germline values: CDR1 SGHAT, CDR2 FQNNGV. The DNA of the CDR3 is TGTGCCAGCAGCTTAGTCCGCCAGGGCTACAATGAGCAGTTCTTC. Protein product: CASSLVRQGYNEQFF.

This clonotype was counted between two and nine times. The chain uses TRBV12-3 or TRBV12-4 and TRBJ2-3; D not certain. V lost 4 bases to trimming and J lost 6 bases, with 11 bases between them. The length of the CDR3 is 13 residues. DNA of the CDR3: TGTGCCAGCAGTTCCCAGGAATGGGATACGCAGTATTTT. It codes for CASSSQEWDTQYF.

V gene TRBV15 combines with J gene TRBJ1-2; 8 positions match TRBD1. The trim removed 3 bases at V and 8 bases at J, leaving 11 bases unmatched. The CDR3 consists of 15 residues. The germline V gene has CDR1 LNHNV and CDR2 YYDKDF (reference sequence). CDR3 in DNA: TGTGCCACCAGCAGGACCCGTACAGGGGGATTAGGCTACACCTTC. The encoded protein is CATSRTRTGGLGYTF.

V and J are TRBV7-2 and TRBJ2-2, with D perhaps TRBD1 (6 bases). V was trimmed by 4 bases and J by 6 bases, leaving 9 bases between them. The CDR3 covers 13 residues. CDR1 and CDR2 (germline): SGHTA, FQGNSA. The CDR3 DNA is TGTGCCAGCAGCTCCAGGGGTTCCGGGGAGCTGTTTTTT. The encoded protein is CASSSRGSGELFF.

Only a few counts were recorded for this clonotype. The chain employs TRBV6-5 and TRBJ1-3; D call uncertain. The CDR3 contains 15 residues. CDR1 is MNHEY, CDR2 SVGAGI, per germline. V lost 2 bases, J lost 2 bases, and 10 bases lay in between. CDR3 residues: CASSYGDYAGNTIYF. In DNA form, the CDR3 reads TGTGCCAGCAGTTACGGAGACTATGCTGGAAACACCATATATTTT.

The chain joins TRBV20-1 to TRBJ1-2; D gene unclear. V shed 5 bases and J shed 6 bases, with 13 bases lying between them. Germline values: CDR1 DFQATT, CDR2 SNEGSKA (reference sequence). CDR3 length: 12 amino acids. Here the CDR3 reads CSALEVWDGYTF. CDR3 nucleotide sequence: TGCAGTGCTTTGGAGGTATGGGATGGCTACACCTTC.

V and J are TRBV11-2 and TRBJ2-1; TRBD1 matches at 9 bases. The J segment lost 3 bases and the V segment lost 3 bases, leaving 12 bases of the junction unmatched. The germline gives CDR1 SGHAT, CDR2 FQNNGV. The length of the CDR3 is 18 residues. CDR3 DNA: TGTGCCAGCAGCTTTAATTCTACGGGACAGGGTAGCTACAATGAGCAGTTCTTC. The encoded protein is CASSFNSTGQGSYNEQFF.

The V gene is TRBV20-1, the J gene TRBJ2-1; 9 nucleotides line up with TRBD2. After removal of 2 bases from V and 7 bases from J, the junction contained 6 bases not matched to a gene. The CDR3 has 14 amino acids. Germline CDR1 and CDR2: DFQATT and SNEGSKA (reference sequence). Here the CDR3 DNA reads TGCAGTGCTAGAAAACTAGCGGGTCCGAATGAGCAGTTCTTC. Translated, it gives CSARKLAGPNEQFF.

This chain links TRBV27 with TRBJ2-7, with TRBD2 matching 10 bases. Germline loops: CDR1 MNHEY, CDR2 SMNVEV (reference sequence). The CDR3 has 17 residues. Unmatched junction bases numbered 14, after V lost 7 bases and J lost 2 bases. The CDR3 spells CASTPRGAGGITYEQYF. CDR3 DNA: TGTGCCAGCACCCCTCGGGGAGCGGGGGGGATAACCTACGAGCAGTACTTC.

The table lists this clonotype with a few counts. This chain uses TRBV2 with TRBJ2-3; no reliable D call. Germline loops: CDR1 SNHLY, CDR2 FYNNEI. Trimming shortened V by 6 bases and J by 2 bases, and 9 bases separated the two germline ends. CDR3 size: 13 residues. CDR3 protein: CASSRETTDTQYF. DNA of the CDR3: TGTGCCAGCAGCCGCGAAACCACAGATACGCAGTATTTT.

This chain connects TRBV7-2 to TRBJ2-1; 8 bases are shared with TRBD2. V lost 5 bases, J lost 4 bases, and 4 bases stayed unmatched. The CDR3 is made up of 14 amino acids. CDR1 is SGHTA and CDR2 is FQGNSA in the germline V gene. CDR3 sequence: CASSPTSVYNEQFF. In DNA, the CDR3 is TGTGCCAGCAGCCCGACTAGCGTATACAATGAGCAGTTCTTC.

V usage is TRBV3-1 and J usage is TRBJ2-1; the D gene is possibly TRBD2 (6 bases). This CDR3 region has 15 residues. CDR1 is LGHDT and CDR2 is YNNKEL in the germline V gene (reference sequence). The ends were cut back, 1 base at V and 5 bases at J, with 12 bases in the middle. The CDR3 DNA reads TGTGCCAGCAGCCAAGCCGCTAGCGTGAACAATGAGCAGTTCTTC. Its protein is CASSQAASVNNEQFF.

This clonotype has just a few counts. The V gene is TRBV6-5, the J gene TRBJ2-5, with 12 bases aligning to TRBD2. The CDR3 totals 15 residues. CDR1 is MNHEY, CDR2 SVGAGI, per germline. The trim removed 4 bases at V and 5 bases at J, leaving 5 bases unmatched. CDR3 loop: CASSLTSGSWETQYF. In nucleotides, the CDR3 is TGTGCCAGCAGTTTGACTAGCGGGAGTTGGGAGACCCAGTACTTC.

The chain uses TRBV18 and TRBJ1-5; 7 positions agree with TRBD1. This CDR3 has 13 residues. J was trimmed by 4 bases and V by 3 bases; bases with no gene match: 0. CDR1 is KGHSH, CDR2 LQKENI, per germline. Written as DNA, the CDR3 is TGTGCCAGCTCACCGGGACAGAATCAGCCCCAGCATTTT. The encoded protein is CASSPGQNQPQHF.